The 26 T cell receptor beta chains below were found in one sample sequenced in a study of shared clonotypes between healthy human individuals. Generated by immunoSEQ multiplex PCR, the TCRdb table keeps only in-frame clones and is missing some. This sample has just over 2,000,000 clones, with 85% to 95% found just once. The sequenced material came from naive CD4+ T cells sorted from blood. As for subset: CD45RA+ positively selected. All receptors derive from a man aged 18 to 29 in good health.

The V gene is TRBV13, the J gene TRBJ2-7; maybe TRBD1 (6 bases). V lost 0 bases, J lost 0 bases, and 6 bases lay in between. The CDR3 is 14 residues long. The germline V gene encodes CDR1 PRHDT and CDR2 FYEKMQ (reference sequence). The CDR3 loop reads CASSLGDSSYEQYF. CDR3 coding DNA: TGTGCCAGCAGCTTAGGGGACAGCTCCTACGAGCAGTACTTC.

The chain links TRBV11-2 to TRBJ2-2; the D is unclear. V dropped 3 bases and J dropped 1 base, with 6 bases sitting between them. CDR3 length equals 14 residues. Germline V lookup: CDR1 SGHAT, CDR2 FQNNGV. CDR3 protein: CASSFLQNTGELFF. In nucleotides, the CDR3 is TGTGCCAGCAGCTTTTTACAGAACACCGGGGAGCTGTTTTTT. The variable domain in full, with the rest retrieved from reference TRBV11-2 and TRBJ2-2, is EAGVAQSPRYKIIEKRQSVAFWCNPISGHATLYWYQQILGQGPKLLIQFQNNGVVDDSQLPKDRFSAERLKGVDSTLKIQPAKLEDSAVYLCASSFLQNTGELFFGEGSRLTVL.

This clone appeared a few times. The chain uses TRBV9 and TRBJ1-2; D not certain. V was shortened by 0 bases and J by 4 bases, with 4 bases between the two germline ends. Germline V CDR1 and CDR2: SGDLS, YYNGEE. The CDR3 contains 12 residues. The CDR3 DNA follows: TGTGCCAGCAGCGTAGACCGCTATGGCTACACCTTC. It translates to CASSVDRYGYTF.

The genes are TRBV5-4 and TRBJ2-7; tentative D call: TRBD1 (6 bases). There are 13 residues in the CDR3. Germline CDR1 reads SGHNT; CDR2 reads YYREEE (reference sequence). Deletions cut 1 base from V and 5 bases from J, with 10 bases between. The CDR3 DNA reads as TGTGCCAGCAGCTTGCCTCGACAGGACGAGCAGTACTTC. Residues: CASSLPRQDEQYF.

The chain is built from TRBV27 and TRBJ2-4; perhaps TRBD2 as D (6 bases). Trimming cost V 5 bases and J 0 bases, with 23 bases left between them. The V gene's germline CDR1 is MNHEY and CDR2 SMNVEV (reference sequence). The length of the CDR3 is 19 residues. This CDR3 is CASSRVGGRSNLAKNIQYF. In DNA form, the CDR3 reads TGTGCCAGCAGTCGAGTGGGGGGACGGTCAAACCTAGCCAAAAACATTCAGTACTTC.

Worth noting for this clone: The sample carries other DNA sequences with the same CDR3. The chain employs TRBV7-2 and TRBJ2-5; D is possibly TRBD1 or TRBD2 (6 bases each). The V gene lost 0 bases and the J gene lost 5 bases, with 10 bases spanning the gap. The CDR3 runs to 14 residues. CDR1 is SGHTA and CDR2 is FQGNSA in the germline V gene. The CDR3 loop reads CASSLAGGGETQYF. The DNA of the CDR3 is TGTGCCAGCAGCTTAGCGGGGGGCGGGGAGACCCAGTACTTC.

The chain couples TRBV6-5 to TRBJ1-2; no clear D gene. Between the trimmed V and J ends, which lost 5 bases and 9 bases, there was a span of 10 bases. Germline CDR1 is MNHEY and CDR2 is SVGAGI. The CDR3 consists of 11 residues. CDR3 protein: CASSEASRYTF. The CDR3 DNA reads TGTGCCAGCAGTGAAGCTAGCCGCTACACCTTC.

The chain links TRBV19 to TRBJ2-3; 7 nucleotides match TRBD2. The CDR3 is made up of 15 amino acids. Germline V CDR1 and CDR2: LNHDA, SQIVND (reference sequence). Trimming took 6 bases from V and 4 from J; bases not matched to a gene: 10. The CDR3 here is CASRTGTGRADTQYF. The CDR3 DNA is TGTGCCAGTAGGACCGGGACTGGGAGGGCAGATACGCAGTATTTT.

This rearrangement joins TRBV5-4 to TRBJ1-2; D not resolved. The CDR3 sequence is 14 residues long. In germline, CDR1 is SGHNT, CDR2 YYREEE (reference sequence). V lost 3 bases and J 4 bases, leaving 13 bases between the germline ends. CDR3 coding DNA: TGTGCCAGCAGCTCGACACTATACCGCTATGGCTACACCTTC. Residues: CASSSTLYRYGYTF.

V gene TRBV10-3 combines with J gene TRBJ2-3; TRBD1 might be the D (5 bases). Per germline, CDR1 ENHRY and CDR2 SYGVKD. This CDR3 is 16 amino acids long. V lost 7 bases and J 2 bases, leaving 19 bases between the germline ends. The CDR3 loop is CAITLGPGIITDTQYF. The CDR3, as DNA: TGTGCCATCACCCTTGGGCCAGGGATTATCACAGATACGCAGTATTTT.

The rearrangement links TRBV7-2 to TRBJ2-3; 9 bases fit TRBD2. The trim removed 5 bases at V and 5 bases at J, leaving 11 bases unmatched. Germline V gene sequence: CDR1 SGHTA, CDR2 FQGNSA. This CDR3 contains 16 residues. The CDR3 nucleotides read TGTGCCAGCAGCAGAAGATCGAGCGGGGGGCGAGATACGCAGTATTTT. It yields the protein CASSRRSSGGRDTQYF.

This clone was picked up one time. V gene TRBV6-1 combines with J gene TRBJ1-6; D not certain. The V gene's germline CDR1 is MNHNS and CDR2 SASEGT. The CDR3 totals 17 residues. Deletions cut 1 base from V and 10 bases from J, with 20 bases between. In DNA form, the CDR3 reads TGTGCCAGCAGTGAAGTAAGGTACAGCGGAGTTAACTCACCCCTCCACTTT. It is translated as CASSEVRYSGVNSPLHF.

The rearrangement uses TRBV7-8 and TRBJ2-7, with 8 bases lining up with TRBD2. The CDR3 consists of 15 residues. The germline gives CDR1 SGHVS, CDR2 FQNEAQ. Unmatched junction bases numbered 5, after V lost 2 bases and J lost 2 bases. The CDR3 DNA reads TGTGCCAGCAGCTTATTCCTAGCGGGCACCTACGAGCAGTACTTC. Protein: CASSLFLAGTYEQYF.

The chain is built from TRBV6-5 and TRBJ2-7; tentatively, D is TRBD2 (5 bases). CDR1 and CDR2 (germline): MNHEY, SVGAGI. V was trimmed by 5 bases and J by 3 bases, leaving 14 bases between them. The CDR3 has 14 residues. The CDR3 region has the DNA TGTGCCAGCAGTCCATTCAGAAGCGGCTACGAGCAGTACTTC. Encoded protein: CASSPFRSGYEQYF.

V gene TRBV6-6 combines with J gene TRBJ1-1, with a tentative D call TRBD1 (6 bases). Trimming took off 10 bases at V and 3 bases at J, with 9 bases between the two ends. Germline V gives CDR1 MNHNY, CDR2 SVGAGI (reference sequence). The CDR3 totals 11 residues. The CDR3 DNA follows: TGTGCCACTTCAGGGGACACTGAAGCTTTCTTT. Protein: CATSGDTEAFF.

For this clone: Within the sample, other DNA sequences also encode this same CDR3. The CDR3 loop reads CASSLAGGHEQYF. CDR3 coding DNA: TGTGCCAGCAGCTTGGCAGGGGGCCACGAGCAGTACTTC. This rearrangement joins TRBV7-9 to TRBJ2-7, with 8 bases that match TRBD1. V lost 3 bases to trimming and J lost 5 bases; unmatched junction nucleotides: 3. The germline CDR1 and CDR2 sequences are SEHNR and FQNEAQ (reference sequence). CDR3 length equals 13 residues.

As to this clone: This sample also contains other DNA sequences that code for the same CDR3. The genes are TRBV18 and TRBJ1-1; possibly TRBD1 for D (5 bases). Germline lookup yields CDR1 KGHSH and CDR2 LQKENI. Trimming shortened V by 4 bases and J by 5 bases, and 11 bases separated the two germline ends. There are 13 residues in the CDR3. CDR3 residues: CASSQGRQTEAFF. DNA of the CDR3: TGTGCCAGCTCACAGGGACGGCAAACTGAAGCTTTCTTT.

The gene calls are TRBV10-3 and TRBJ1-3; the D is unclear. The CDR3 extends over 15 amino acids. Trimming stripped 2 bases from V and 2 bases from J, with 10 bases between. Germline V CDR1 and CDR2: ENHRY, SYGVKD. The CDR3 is CAISEGPGTGNTIYF. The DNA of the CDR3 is TGTGCCATCAGTGAGGGGCCCGGAACTGGAAACACCATATATTTT.

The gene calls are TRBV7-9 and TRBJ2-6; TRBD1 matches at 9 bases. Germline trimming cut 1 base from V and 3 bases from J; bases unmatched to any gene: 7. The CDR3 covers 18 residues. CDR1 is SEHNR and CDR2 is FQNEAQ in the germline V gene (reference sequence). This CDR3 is CASSLVGTGLFGANVLTF. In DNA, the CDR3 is TGTGCCAGCAGCTTAGTTGGGACAGGGTTGTTTGGGGCCAACGTCCTGACTTTC.

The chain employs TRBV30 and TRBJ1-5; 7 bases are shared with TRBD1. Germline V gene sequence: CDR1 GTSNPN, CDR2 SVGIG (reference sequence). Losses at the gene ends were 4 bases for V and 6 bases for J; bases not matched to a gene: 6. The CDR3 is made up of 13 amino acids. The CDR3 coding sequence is TGTGCCTGGACAGGGGGATTAGGTCAGCCCCAGCATTTT. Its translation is CAWTGGLGQPQHF.

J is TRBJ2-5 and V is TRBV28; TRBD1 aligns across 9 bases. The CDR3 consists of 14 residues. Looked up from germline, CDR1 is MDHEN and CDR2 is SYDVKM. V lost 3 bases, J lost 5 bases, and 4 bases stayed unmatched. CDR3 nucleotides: TGTGCCAGCAGTTTCGGACAGGGGTGGGAGACCCAGTACTTC. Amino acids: CASSFGQGWETQYF. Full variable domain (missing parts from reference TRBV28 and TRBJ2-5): DVKVTQSSRYLVKRTGEKVFLECVQDMDHENMFWYRQDPGLGLRLIYFSYDVKMKEKGDIPEGYSVSREKKERFSLILESASTNQTSMYLCASSFGQGWETQYFGPGTRLLVL.

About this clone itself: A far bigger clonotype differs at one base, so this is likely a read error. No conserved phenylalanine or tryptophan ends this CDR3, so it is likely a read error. Here the CDR3 reads CARGRDTEAFL. CDR3 nucleotide sequence: TGTGCCAGGGGGAGGGACACTGAAGCTTTCCTT. This rearrangement joins TRBV30 to TRBJ1-1; weak D call: TRBD1 (6 bases). Germline assignment: CDR1 GTSNPN and CDR2 SVGIG (reference sequence). The CDR3 sequence is 11 residues long. Trimming pared 8 bases from V and 3 bases from J, leaving 10 bases between.

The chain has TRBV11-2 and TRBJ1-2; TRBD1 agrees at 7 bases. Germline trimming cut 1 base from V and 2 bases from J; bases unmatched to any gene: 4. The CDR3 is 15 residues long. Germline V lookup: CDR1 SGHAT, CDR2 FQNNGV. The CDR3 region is CASSLVSQGNYGYTF. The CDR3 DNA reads TGTGCCAGCAGCTTAGTCTCACAGGGGAACTATGGCTACACCTTC.

CDR3 DNA sequence: TGCGCCAGCAGCTTACAGACAGAAATAGAGACCCAGTACTTC. Translated: CASSLQTEIETQYF. The V call is TRBV5-1, the J call TRBJ2-5; weak D call: TRBD1 (5 bases). Deletions cut 2 bases from V and 4 bases from J, with 12 bases between. Germline V gene lookup returns CDR1 SGHRS and CDR2 YFSETQ. This CDR3 is 14 amino acids long.

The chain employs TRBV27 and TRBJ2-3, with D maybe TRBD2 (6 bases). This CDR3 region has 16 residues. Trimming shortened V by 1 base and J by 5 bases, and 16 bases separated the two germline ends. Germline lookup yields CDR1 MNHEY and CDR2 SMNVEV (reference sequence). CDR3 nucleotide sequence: TGTGCCAGCAGTTTATTCTTCCGGGGGACGGGAGATACGCAGTATTTT. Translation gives CASSLFFRGTGDTQYF.

CDR3 amino acids: CASDLLGLAGTNEQFF. The CDR3 DNA reads TGTGCCAGCGATCTCTTGGGACTAGCGGGGACCAATGAGCAGTTCTTC. The V and J genes are TRBV18 and TRBJ2-1; TRBD2 matches 13 bases. The V segment lost 8 bases and the J segment 6 bases; nucleotides outside the gene matches: 10. The CDR3 sequence is 16 residues long. Germline values: CDR1 KGHSH, CDR2 LQKENI.